The entry below gives a single TCR beta chain sequence along with its context. Its antigen is as yet unknown. It was cDNA, reverse transcribed from extracted RNA, that served as the sequencing template. The data were produced by immunoSEQ multiplex PCR, yet TCRdb's version contains in-frame clones alone and is incomplete. The profile shows roughly 120,000 clones, 55% to 65% of them singletons. CDR3 size: 13 residues. Per the germline V gene, CDR1 is GTSNPN and CDR2 is SVGIG (reference sequence). Deletions cut 8 bases from V and 6 bases from J, with 16 bases between. This entry is derived from a study of CD8+ T cells in alopecia areata. T lymphocytes (CD4+ and CD8+) were sorted from PBMCs. Study-wide points: Tissue-resident alphabeta T cells belonging to normal skin likewise get sequenced within scalp specimens. With patients, TCR sharing proved less clear than in mice, a difference possibly related to HLA.

Sequenced material: CD4+ T cells sorted from blood. This chain links TRBV30 with TRBJ1-4; D is perhaps TRBD1 (6 bases). The source is a human donor in good health. The CDR3 loop is CAQSRDTHEKLFF. For the CDR3, the DNA is TGTGCCCAGTCACGGGACACTCATGAAAAACTGTTTTTT.